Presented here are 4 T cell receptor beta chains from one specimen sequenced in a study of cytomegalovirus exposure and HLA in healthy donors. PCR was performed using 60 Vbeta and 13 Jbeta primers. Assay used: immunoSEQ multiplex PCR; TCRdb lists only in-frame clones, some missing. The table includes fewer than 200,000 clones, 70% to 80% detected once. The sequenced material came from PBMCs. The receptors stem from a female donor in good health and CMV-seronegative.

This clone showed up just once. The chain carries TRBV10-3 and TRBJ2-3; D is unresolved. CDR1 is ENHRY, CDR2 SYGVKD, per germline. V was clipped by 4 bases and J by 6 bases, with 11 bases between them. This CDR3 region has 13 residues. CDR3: CAISATPQDTQYF. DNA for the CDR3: TGTGCCATCAGTGCGACTCCCCAGGATACGCAGTATTTT.

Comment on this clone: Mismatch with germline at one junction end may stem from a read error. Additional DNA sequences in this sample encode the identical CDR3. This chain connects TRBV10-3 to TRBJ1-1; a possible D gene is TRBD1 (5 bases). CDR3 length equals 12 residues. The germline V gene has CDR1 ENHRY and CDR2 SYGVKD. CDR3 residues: CASGHPNTEAFF. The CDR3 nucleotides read TGTGCCAGCGGACACCCGAACACTGAAGCCTTCTTT.

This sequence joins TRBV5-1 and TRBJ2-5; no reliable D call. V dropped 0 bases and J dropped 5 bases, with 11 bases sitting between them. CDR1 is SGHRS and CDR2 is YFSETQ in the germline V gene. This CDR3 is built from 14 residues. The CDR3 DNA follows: TGCGCCAGCAGCTTGGCCTCGGTGCGGGAGACCCAGTACTTC. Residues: CASSLASVRETQYF.

The CDR3 nucleotides read TGTGCCAGCTCACCAGACAGGAACTCCTACGAGCAGTACTTC. Translation: CASSPDRNSYEQYF. The genes are TRBV18 and TRBJ2-5, with D perhaps matching TRBD1 (6 bases). The J call may be mistaken, given a closer DNA end match to TRBJ2-7. Germline lookup yields CDR1 KGHSH and CDR2 LQKENI. This CDR3 is 14 amino acids long.